This TCR beta chain was captured by sequencing in a study of beta chain features in type 1 diabetes. As for the study in general: Patients were similar to healthy donors in age and gender (as well as in cell yields). Study conclusions and caveats: Type 1 diabetes patients showed fewer insertions and more deletions at VDJ junctions. Patients with Type 1 diabetes showed moderately but significantly shorter TCRB CDR3s in all four CD4+ subsets.

The table lists this clone with a few counts. Its antigen is currently unknown. CDR3 length: 14 residues. The germline V gene has CDR1 SGHNT and CDR2 YYREEE (reference sequence). The germline V and J ends were trimmed by 7 bases and 4 bases, with 14 bases remaining between them. Sequencing targeted expressed TCRB transcripts, as all isolated RNA had been reverse transcribed. Profiled with immunoSEQ multiplex PCR; TCRdb holds only in-frame clones, not every one. The sample comprises about 640,000 clones, roughly an eighth of which are singletons, and 0.09% to 0.15% rests with the top ten. The sequenced sample was naive CD4+ T cells from blood. The V gene is TRBV5-4, the J gene TRBJ2-2; tentatively, D is TRBD2 (6 bases). The source of this sequence is a man aged 25-45 years with type 1 diabetes. The CDR3, as DNA: TGTGCCAGCCGATTCACGGAGGGCACCGGGGAGCTGTTTTTT. Translation: CASRFTEGTGELFF.